This is a list of T cell receptor beta chains from one sample in a study of T cell changes during pregnancy in multiple sclerosis. The assay was immunoSEQ multiplex PCR, and TCRdb's table has in-frame clones only and misses some. The sample lists about 70,000 clones, just over 90% occurring once. Sequences were derived from peripheral blood, sampled in the second trimester of pregnancy. The receptors shown here come from a female donor in good health, enrolled as a control in a pregnancy study. CDR3s include the opening cysteine and the closing phenylalanine or tryptophan. The D gene is left open where the match is weak.

j_call d_call v_call cdr3_nt cdr3_aa
TRBJ2-3 - TRBV11-2 TGTGCCAGCAGCTTAGGACAGCCAGATACGCAGTATTTT CASSLGQPDTQYF
TRBJ1-2 - TRBV29-1 TGCAGCGTAAGCAGCGAGGGCTACACCTTC CSVSSEGYTF
TRBJ1-2 TRBD1 TRBV18 TGTGCCAGCTCACCCGGAACCGGGACAGGGCGCTTTGGGGATGGCTACACCTTC CASSPGTGTGRFGDGYTF
TRBJ2-3 - TRBV5-1 TGCGCCAGCAGCTTAGACAGGCGCACAGATACGCAGTATTTT CASSLDRRTDTQYF
TRBJ1-5 - TRBV9 TGTGCCAGCAGTGAAGACCCTCAGGGACCCCAGCATTTT CASSEDPQGPQHF
TRBJ2-7 - TRBV5-6 TGTGCCAGCAGCTTGGGCGTCCTATACGAGCAGTACTTC CASSLGVLYEQYF
TRBJ1-5 - TRBV5-5 TGTGCCAGCAGCTTGATTGGGCAGTCAAATCAGCCCCAGCATTTT CASSLIGQSNQPQHF
TRBJ1-2 - TRBV4-3 TGCGCCAGCAGCCAAGGGTCGACAGGCGGGTTGTATGGCTACACCTTC CASSQGSTGGLYGYTF
TRBJ2-1 TRBD2 TRBV7-7 TGTGCTAGCAGCCTTGGACTAGCCTACAATGAGCAGTTCTTC CASSLGLAYNEQFF
TRBJ2-1 TRBD1 TRBV13 TGTGCCAGCCAACCAGGGGGCTCCTACAATGAGCAGTTCTTC CASQPGGSYNEQFF
TRBJ2-3 TRBD1 TRBV18 TGTGCCAGCTCACCGAACCGGGACAGTGGGCAGTATTTT CASSPNRDSGQYF
TRBJ2-2 TRBD1 TRBV5-1 TGCGCCAGCAGCCCGGGACAGACGAACACCGGGGAGCTGTTTTTT CASSPGQTNTGELFF
TRBJ2-5 - TRBV5-6 TGTGCCAGCAGGATTAGGGGGGGCGGGGAGACCCAGTACTTC CASRIRGGGETQYF
TRBJ2-7 TRBD2 TRBV28 TGTGCCAGCACCCCGGGGACTACCTACGAGCAGTACTTC CASTPGTTYEQYF